One sample yielded the 10 T cell receptor beta chains listed below, sequenced in a study of T cells in Graves' hyperthyroidism and ophthalmopathy. TCR beta CDR3 sequences were amplified from RNA transcripts. A set of HTBI primers served as the primers for a first-round RT-PCR of the TCR CDR3. TCRdb independently ran MiXCR on the multiplex PCR reads; one entry per CDR3 protein. Of around 660,000 distinct CDR3 sequences listed, about 45% are singletons. The sample consisted of peripheral blood or thyroid tissue (not recorded which). The receptors were sampled from an adult man with Graves' disease, either hyperthyroidism or ophthalmopathy (not recorded which).

The chain is built from TRBV25-1 and TRBJ1-1; D not resolved. CDR1 is MGHDK, CDR2 SYGVNS, per germline. The CDR3 loop spans 13 amino acids. V was cut by 2 bases and J by 6 bases, with 10 bases left in between. CDR3 loop: CASSEPGIAEAFF. CDR3 nucleotide sequence: TGTGCCAGCAGTGAACCGGGTATCGCTGAAGCTTTCTTT.

This clonotype was seen many times. The chain combines TRBV12-3 or TRBV12-4 with TRBJ1-1, with 9 positions matching TRBD1. This CDR3 is 15 amino acids long. The ends lost 4 bases at V and 3 bases at J; junction bases unmatched: 6. The CDR3 here is CASSSGDRDDTEAFF. Written as DNA, the CDR3 is TGTGCCAGCAGTTCCGGGGACAGGGACGACACTGAAGCTTTCTTT.

The chain has TRBV24-1 and TRBJ1-3, with TRBD1 as a possible D gene (5 bases). CDR3 size: 14 residues. V dropped 12 bases and J dropped 0 bases, with 14 bases sitting between them. Germline loops: CDR1 KGHDR, CDR2 SFDVKD. CDR3 nucleotides: TGTGCCTGGAGTGCCGACAGCTCTGGAAACACCATATATTTT. Its protein is CAWSADSSGNTIYF.

About this clonotype itself: Because the CDR3's place on the DNA is in doubt, the DNA is left out and the CDR3 is given as listed by TCRdb. J is TRBJ2-2 and V is TRBV12-3 or TRBV12-4; TRBD2, the table's D call, lacks a check against the DNA. The CDR3 length equals 18 residues, ends included. The CDR3 loop is CASSLGRRYEQYFGELFF.

This chain joins TRBV10-3 and TRBJ2-5, with D perhaps TRBD2 (7 bases). The ends were cut back, 5 bases at V and 3 bases at J, with 16 bases in the middle. There are 15 residues in the CDR3. Germline CDR1 is ENHRY and CDR2 is SYGVKD. CDR3 DNA sequence: TGTGCCATCAGTTTATCTGCGGGGGCAAAAGAGACCCAGTACTTC. As protein: CAISLSAGAKETQYF.

This clonotype came up many times. Written as DNA, the CDR3 is TGTGCCACCAGCAGAGGAGGGAGTTACCAAGAGACCCAGTACTTC. The encoded protein is CATSRGGSYQETQYF. This chain connects TRBV15 to TRBJ2-5, with D tentatively TRBD2 (5 bases). Germline values: CDR1 LNHNV, CDR2 YYDKDF (reference sequence). V lost 1 base to trimming and J lost 0 bases, with 9 bases between them. The CDR3 is 15 residues long. Looking up the rest from reference TRBV15 and TRBJ2-5 gives the full variable domain: DAMVIQNPRYQVTQFGKPVTLSCSQTLNHNVMYWYQQKSSQAPKLLFHYYDKDFNNEADTPDNFQSRRPNTSFCFLDIRSPGLGDTAMYLCATSRGGSYQETQYFGPGTRLLVL.

This clonotype was seen ten or more times. This rearrangement joins TRBV15 to TRBJ1-3; a possible D gene is TRBD1 (6 bases). The V and J ends lost 3 bases and 1 base respectively, with 13 bases between them. Germline CDR1 reads LNHNV; CDR2 reads YYDKDF (reference sequence). The CDR3 contains 16 residues. CDR3 residues: CATSRIAQGSGNTIYF. The CDR3 DNA follows: TGTGCCACCAGCAGGATAGCACAGGGATCTGGAAACACCATATATTTT.

This clonotype has just one count. The chain couples TRBV10-3 to TRBJ2-7; D is perhaps TRBD2 (7 bases). This CDR3 has 13 amino acids. The germline V and J ends were trimmed by 3 bases and 4 bases, with 10 bases remaining between them. Germline V gene sequence: CDR1 ENHRY, CDR2 SYGVKD. The CDR3 DNA is TGTGCCATCAGTGACGGGGGGCCGTACGAGCAGTACTTC. Protein product: CAISDGGPYEQYF.

The chain is built from TRBV20-1 and TRBJ2-5; 10 bases align to TRBD2. The CDR3 is 16 residues long. Germline loops: CDR1 DFQATT, CDR2 SNEGSKA (reference sequence). With V trimmed by 6 bases and J by 5 bases, 15 bases remained unmatched. CDR3 amino acids: CSATHLLAGVGETQYF. The CDR3 nucleotides read TGCAGTGCCACCCACCTGCTAGCGGGAGTCGGGGAGACCCAGTACTTC.

This clonotype has a handful of counts. The J gene is TRBJ1-1, the V gene TRBV7-9, with 9 nucleotides matching TRBD1. Trimming at V came to 5 bases and at J to 4 bases, leaving 5 bases not matched to a gene. There are 14 residues in the CDR3. CDR1 is SEHNR and CDR2 is FQNEAQ in the germline V gene (reference sequence). The CDR3 region has the DNA TGTGCCAGCAGCAAACAGGGGGCTGGCACTGAAGCTTTCTTT. This gives the protein CASSKQGAGTEAFF.